This TCR beta chain was sequenced in a study of blood T cell repertoires in COVID-19. Study-wide background: Sites in the United States, Italy and Spain provided acute and convalescent COVID-19 samples. The analysed material was cDNA or gDNA that came from T cells, B-cell-depleted T cells, or PBMCs.

Germline V CDR1 and CDR2: SNHLY, FYNNEI. Trimming cost V 6 bases and J 2 bases; bases outside gene matches: 0. This CDR3 contains 13 residues. Seattle enrolled patients during active infection and tracked them longitudinally. In this sample, this clone turned up once. Original processing methods: How many nucleated cells were present was estimated from reference gene primer amplification. Some clones are missing from TCRdb's copy, which holds only in-frame ones; the method was immunoSEQ multiplex PCR. V and J calls and clone size follow that table, whereas D and trimming were derived from the DNA. Among 200,000 to 250,000 clones listed, around 86% were seen once.

The TCR sequence derives from a woman aged 45-65 years with COVID-19, enrolled during active disease. The sequenced material came from peripheral blood. The chain is built from TRBV2 and TRBJ2-5; TRBD1 matches at 10 bases. This CDR3 reads CASRDRGQETQYF. CDR3 bases: TGTGCCAGCAGGGACAGGGGGCAAGAGACCCAGTACTTC.